This T cell receptor beta chain was identified in a study of T cell repertoires in cytomegalovirus infection. CDR3 length equals 17 residues. The ends lost 2 bases at V and 4 bases at J; junction bases unmatched: 4. CDR1 is SNHLY, CDR2 FYNNEI, per germline. This clonotype has only a few counts. The antigen remains unidentified. TCRdb redid the calling of the reads with MiXCR, one entry per CDR3 protein. The data show some 940,000 distinct CDR3 sequences, around 31% seen once. The sample was cultured CD8+ T cells from PBMCs, taken from culture after CMV antigen stimulation. The receptor was isolated from a human donor in good health (CMV status not recorded). Some clones in this sample may be carry-over from other donors' samples. The V call is TRBV2, the J call TRBJ2-1; 14 nucleotides match TRBD2. The CDR3 loop reads CASSERLAGGLYNEQFF. The DNA for the CDR3 is TGTGCCAGCAGTGAAAGACTAGCGGGGGGGCTTTACAATGAGCAGTTCTTC.